A selection of T cell receptor beta chains follows, all from one sample in a study of CD4 and CD8 cells across lung adenocarcinoma regions. TCRdb used MiXCR to reprocess the PCR reads, holding one entry per CDR3 protein. The sample gives tens of thousands of distinct CDR3 sequences, about half of which show up once; about 22% is in the top ten. The sample consisted of CD8+ T cells from the center of a lung tumor. These receptors all stem from a female donor with lung adenocarcinoma. The CD4 and CD8 labels of this study may be unreliable. The CDR3 runs from the conserved cysteine through the conserved F or W. Fields, in order: J gene, V gene, D gene, CDR3 protein. A D gene is named only where the DNA matches it firmly.

j_call: TRBJ2-3
v_call: TRBV15
d_call: NA
cdr3_aa: CATRSGSADTQYF

j_call: TRBJ2-3
v_call: TRBV6-1
d_call: TRBD2
cdr3_aa: CASRLAGGPDTQYF

j_call: TRBJ2-5
v_call: TRBV6-4
d_call: TRBD2
cdr3_aa: CASSAASGRPLFF

j_call: TRBJ2-1
v_call: TRBV20-1
d_call: NA
cdr3_aa: CSASLPGRDGNEQFF

j_call: TRBJ2-2
v_call: TRBV20-1
d_call: TRBD2
cdr3_aa: CSARDTGRATGELFF

j_call: TRBJ2-7
v_call: TRBV6-1
d_call: TRBD2
cdr3_aa: CASMRGSTYEQYF

j_call: TRBJ1-2
v_call: TRBV27
d_call: TRBD1
cdr3_aa: CASSPWDREHGYTF

j_call: TRBJ2-7
v_call: TRBV6-1
d_call: TRBD2
cdr3_aa: CASSGEAGGAYEQYF

j_call: TRBJ1-1
v_call: TRBV10-3
d_call: NA
cdr3_aa: CAISESREGTEAFF

j_call: TRBJ2-5
v_call: TRBV6-1
d_call: TRBD2
cdr3_aa: CASTSSLAGDNEQYF

j_call: TRBJ2-5
v_call: TRBV28
d_call: TRBD1
cdr3_aa: CASFRQGGQETQYF

j_call: TRBJ2-1
v_call: TRBV6-5
d_call: NA
cdr3_aa: CASTGGRGPTYNEQFF

j_call: TRBJ2-4
v_call: TRBV6-1
d_call: NA
cdr3_aa: CASSSLTFDREGLCGKNTQYF

j_call: NA
v_call: TRBV7-2
d_call: TRBD2
cdr3_aa: CASSLGLAGETQYF

j_call: TRBJ2-1
v_call: TRBV6-1
d_call: NA
cdr3_aa: CASSLRASSEQFF

j_call: NA
v_call: TRBV6-5
d_call: NA
cdr3_aa: CASSYGLKETQYF

j_call: TRBJ2-3
v_call: TRBV11-1
d_call: NA
cdr3_aa: CASSITDTQYF

j_call: TRBJ2-1
v_call: TRBV25-1
d_call: TRBD2
cdr3_aa: CASSDRMASGDEQFF

j_call: TRBJ2-7
v_call: TRBV10-3
d_call: TRBD1
cdr3_aa: CAISEGRDRVNYEQYF

j_call: TRBJ1-2
v_call: TRBV12-3/TRBV12-4
d_call: NA
cdr3_aa: CASSFGWDGYTF

j_call: TRBJ2-3
v_call: TRBV6-1
d_call: TRBD2
cdr3_aa: CASSESPSGSTDTQYF

j_call: NA
v_call: TRBV27
d_call: NA
cdr3_aa: CASRAPETQYF

j_call: TRBJ2-7
v_call: TRBV6-1
d_call: NA
cdr3_aa: CASSEAVSYEQYF

j_call: TRBJ2-1
v_call: TRBV5-4
d_call: TRBD2
cdr3_aa: CASSLTSGRYNEQFF

j_call: TRBJ2-4
v_call: TRBV27
d_call: TRBD1
cdr3_aa: CASGQGVGVKNMQYF

j_call: TRBJ2-1
v_call: TRBV9
d_call: TRBD2
cdr3_aa: CASSSRTSEVNNEQFF

j_call: TRBJ1-1
v_call: TRBV5-1
d_call: NA
cdr3_aa: CASSLSGGDTEAFF

j_call: TRBJ1-3
v_call: TRBV3-1
d_call: NA
cdr3_aa: CASSQDGGRNTIYF

j_call: TRBJ2-2
v_call: TRBV20-1
d_call: TRBD2
cdr3_aa: CSATGLAGVGPGELFF

j_call: TRBJ1-2
v_call: TRBV10-2
d_call: NA
cdr3_aa: CASSRNANNEDTF

j_call: TRBJ1-1
v_call: TRBV20-1
d_call: NA
cdr3_aa: CSARDFMKWNTEAFF

j_call: TRBJ2-2
v_call: TRBV7-3
d_call: TRBD1
cdr3_aa: CASSLGTGTGALFF

j_call: TRBJ2-2
v_call: TRBV4-1
d_call: NA
cdr3_aa: CASSHLWGGGGPGELFF

j_call: TRBJ2-2
v_call: TRBV5-4
d_call: NA
cdr3_aa: CASSLAFMGGNTGELFF

j_call: TRBJ2-1
v_call: TRBV10-1
d_call: NA
cdr3_aa: CASKGRIGSRHEQFF

j_call: TRBJ2-1
v_call: TRBV4-1
d_call: NA
cdr3_aa: CASSQAALRAYNEQFF

j_call: TRBJ2-1
v_call: TRBV7-8
d_call: NA
cdr3_aa: CASSLRESRNEQFF

j_call: TRBJ2-1
v_call: TRBV12-3/TRBV12-4
d_call: NA
cdr3_aa: CASSLTGIEQFF

j_call: TRBJ2-4
v_call: TRBV6-1
d_call: TRBD2
cdr3_aa: CASTGGRAKNIQYF

j_call: TRBJ2-2
v_call: TRBV6-5
d_call: TRBD1
cdr3_aa: CASSFRGPGELFF

j_call: TRBJ1-1
v_call: TRBV12-3/TRBV12-4
d_call: NA
cdr3_aa: CASSSERWNTEAFF

j_call: TRBJ2-4
v_call: TRBV12-3/TRBV12-4
d_call: TRBD1
cdr3_aa: CASSNPGTGLCAKDMQYF

j_call: TRBJ2-3
v_call: TRBV6-1
d_call: NA
cdr3_aa: CASRGVWAKNTQYF

j_call: TRBJ2-6
v_call: TRBV9
d_call: NA
cdr3_aa: CASSLAQGAGANVLTF

j_call: TRBJ2-3
v_call: TRBV6-1
d_call: NA
cdr3_aa: CASMRTASTDTQYF

j_call: TRBJ2-4
v_call: TRBV6-1
d_call: NA
cdr3_aa: CASSAHIRDEQYF

j_call: TRBJ2-4
v_call: TRBV27
d_call: TRBD2
cdr3_aa: CGSGGGRGKDMQYF

j_call: TRBJ1-1
v_call: TRBV27
d_call: NA
cdr3_aa: CASSTSPTEAFF

j_call: TRBJ1-1
v_call: TRBV14
d_call: NA
cdr3_aa: CASSHFGRAEAFF

j_call: TRBJ2-3
v_call: TRBV6-5
d_call: NA
cdr3_aa: CASSYSGKGTDTQYF

j_call: TRBJ1-2
v_call: TRBV27
d_call: TRBD1
cdr3_aa: CASRGGEYGYTF

j_call: TRBJ2-4
v_call: TRBV10-1
d_call: NA
cdr3_aa: CGGKVLRAPNTQYF

j_call: TRBJ2-4
v_call: TRBV27
d_call: NA
cdr3_aa: CASRQGLGVKDIQYF

j_call: TRBJ2-5
v_call: TRBV5-5
d_call: NA
cdr3_aa: CASSWGLGSETQYF